Presented here are 19 T cell receptor beta chains from one specimen sequenced in a study of CD8 T cells in Susac syndrome. RNA totalling roughly 0.45 to 1 ug underwent reverse transcription with random hexamers. TCRdb re-called the immunoSEQ multiplex PCR reads with MiXCR, one entry per CDR3 protein. The sample lists over 350,000 distinct CDR3 sequences, around 85% occurring once. The sequenced sample consisted of CD8+ T cells from PBMCs. All receptors come from a human donor with multiple sclerosis.

V gene TRBV7-9 combines with J gene TRBJ1-3; possible D gene TRBD1, 5 bases. This CDR3 is built from 16 residues. V shed 7 bases and J shed 5 bases, with 21 bases lying between them. Looked up from germline, CDR1 is SEHNR and CDR2 is FQNEAQ (reference sequence). CDR3: CASKSFRKGPRNTIYF. CDR3 DNA: TGTGCCAGCAAATCGTTTCGCAAGGGACCCAGAAACACCATATATTTT.

The chain recombines TRBV29-1 with TRBJ2-7; D gene unclear. Germline assignment: CDR1 SQVTM and CDR2 ANQGSEA. The CDR3 sequence is 11 residues long. The V and J ends lost 1 base and 7 bases respectively, with 8 bases between them. The DNA of the CDR3 is TGCAGCGTTGAAGTATCTTTGGAGCAGTACTTC. This gives the protein CSVEVSLEQYF.

J is TRBJ2-1 and V is TRBV6-5; a weak D match, TRBD2 (5 bases). The CDR3 covers 13 residues. With 4 bases removed from V and 5 bases from J, the gap between germline ends came to 9 bases. Germline CDR1 reads MNHEY; CDR2 reads SVGAGI. The CDR3 DNA reads TGTGCCAGCAGTTTTGGACTCAACAATGAGCAGTTCTTC. Translating gives CASSFGLNNEQFF.

The rearrangement joins TRBV27 to TRBJ1-2, with a weak D call TRBD1 (6 bases). Trimming removed 0 bases at V and 2 bases at J, with 10 bases between. The CDR3 covers 15 residues. Germline values: CDR1 MNHEY, CDR2 SMNVEV (reference sequence). CDR3 nucleotide sequence: TGTGCCAGCAGTTTATCAGACAGGTTGAACTATGGCTACACCTTC. Translation gives CASSLSDRLNYGYTF.

This chain connects TRBV5-1 to TRBJ1-1; 9 nucleotides line up with TRBD1. The CDR3 is made up of 14 amino acids. The germline CDR1 and CDR2 sequences are SGHRS and YFSETQ. Trimming at V came to 4 bases and at J to 7 bases, leaving 8 bases not matched to a gene. The CDR3 bases are TGCGCCAGCAGCATCGACAGGGGGAAGGTTGAAGCTTTCTTT. Protein product: CASSIDRGKVEAFF.

This clonotype was observed once. V usage is TRBV29-1 and J usage is TRBJ2-1, with D unresolved. CDR3 length: 13 amino acids. Germline-derived CDR1 and CDR2 are SQVTM and ANQGSEA. V lost 5 bases, J lost 0 bases, and 8 bases lay in between. CDR3 coding DNA: TGCAGCGTTTTTCCGGTCTCCTACAATGAGCAGTTCTTC. Its translation: CSVFPVSYNEQFF.

The chain recombines TRBV6-6 with TRBJ2-7, with D maybe TRBD1 (6 bases). Trimming cost V 2 bases and J 7 bases, with 18 bases left between them. The V gene's germline CDR1 is MNHNY and CDR2 SVGAGI (reference sequence). The CDR3 sequence is 15 residues long. As DNA, the CDR3 is TGTGCCAGCAGTTACCCGCCGGCAGGGGAAGGGGAGCAGTACTTC. It encodes CASSYPPAGEGEQYF.

This clonotype turned up a few times. The chain employs TRBV6-1 and TRBJ2-1; 9 bases fit TRBD2. Germline V gene sequence: CDR1 MNHNS, CDR2 SASEGT. Trimming took 7 bases from V and 8 from J; bases not matched to a gene: 21. The CDR3 sequence is 18 residues long. The CDR3 coding sequence is TGTGCCAGCATATTTAGGCTAGCGGGACATCCTAAGGGGGATGAGCAGTTCTTC. It yields the protein CASIFRLAGHPKGDEQFF.

The chain combines TRBV27 with TRBJ2-7; D is undetermined. Between the trimmed V and J ends, which lost 4 bases and 1 base, there was a span of 11 bases. Germline CDR1 and CDR2: MNHEY and SMNVEV (reference sequence). This CDR3 has 14 residues. CDR3 amino acids: CASSSRMPSYEQYF. The CDR3, as DNA: TGTGCCAGCAGTTCTAGAATGCCTTCCTACGAGCAGTACTTC.

The rearrangement joins TRBV27 to TRBJ1-6, with D possibly TRBD1 on 6 matching bases. The CDR3 covers 13 residues. The V and J ends lost 5 bases and 9 bases respectively, with 11 bases between them. Germline CDR1 is MNHEY and CDR2 is SMNVEV (reference sequence). This CDR3 reads CASSQQGASPLHF. DNA for the CDR3: TGTGCCAGCAGTCAACAGGGAGCTTCACCCCTCCACTTT.

This sequence joins TRBV4-1 and TRBJ2-5, with TRBD2 as a possible D gene (6 bases). This CDR3 region has 16 residues. Between the trimmed V and J ends, which lost 4 bases and 0 bases, there was a span of 15 bases. Per the germline V gene, CDR1 is MGHRA and CDR2 is YSYEKL. The CDR3 sequence: CASSPPGGGNQETQYF. The CDR3 DNA is TGCGCCAGCAGCCCCCCGGGTGGGGGGAACCAAGAGACCCAGTACTTC.

The chain carries TRBV11-2 and TRBJ1-1; D is undetermined. This CDR3 is 13 amino acids long. CDR1 is SGHAT, CDR2 FQNNGV, per germline. Trimming pared 4 bases from V and 10 bases from J, leaving 16 bases between. The CDR3 DNA is TGTGCCAGCAGCTCCCTTAAGGGATGGATAGCTTTCTTT. This codes for CASSSLKGWIAFF.

The chain carries TRBV20-1 and TRBJ1-1; tentatively, D is TRBD1 (5 bases). Germline V lookup: CDR1 DFQATT, CDR2 SNEGSKA (reference sequence). This CDR3 has 15 amino acids. V lost 3 bases and J lost 1, with 15 bases in between. CDR3 in amino acids: CSARTEGPPNTEAFF. The CDR3 bases are TGCAGTGCTAGGACCGAGGGACCGCCGAACACTGAAGCTTTCTTT.

The chain joins TRBV9 to TRBJ2-7, with D possibly TRBD2 on 6 matching bases. Germline values: CDR1 SGDLS, CDR2 YYNGEE. This CDR3 is 15 amino acids long. V lost 0 bases, J lost 0 bases, and 10 bases lay in between. CDR3: CASSVDVADSYEQYF. The DNA for the CDR3 is TGTGCCAGCAGCGTAGACGTAGCGGACTCCTACGAGCAGTACTTC.

The genes are TRBV4-1 and TRBJ2-1; D is possibly TRBD1 or TRBD2 (6 bases each). This CDR3 spans 16 amino acids. The germline V gene has CDR1 MGHRA and CDR2 YSYEKL. V was cut by 0 bases and J by 6 bases, with 15 bases left in between. DNA of the CDR3: TGCGCCAGCAGCCAAGAAGGAGGGGGTAATGGCAATGAGCAGTTCTTC. As protein: CASSQEGGGNGNEQFF.

This chain uses TRBV4-1 with TRBJ2-1; TRBD1 might be the D (5 bases). The V and J ends lost 0 bases and 6 bases respectively, with 18 bases between them. The germline CDR1 and CDR2 sequences are MGHRA and YSYEKL. This CDR3 is 17 amino acids long. The CDR3 DNA sequence: TGCGCCAGCAGCCAAGATGTCTGGCAGGGAAGAAGCAATGAGCAGTTCTTC. Translation gives CASSQDVWQGRSNEQFF.

The V gene is TRBV29-1, the J gene TRBJ2-7; perhaps TRBD1 as D (6 bases). V was shortened by 0 bases and J by 1 base, with 13 bases between the two germline ends. The CDR3 totals 15 residues. Germline CDR1 is SQVTM and CDR2 is ANQGSEA. CDR3 region: CSVEEPGVSSYEQYF. The CDR3, as DNA: TGCAGCGTTGAAGAGCCAGGGGTTAGTTCCTACGAGCAGTACTTC.

The chain has TRBV27 and TRBJ1-5; possible D gene TRBD1, 5 bases. Germline V CDR1 and CDR2: MNHEY, SMNVEV (reference sequence). V was cut by 6 bases and J by 2 bases, with 14 bases left in between. The CDR3 contains 15 residues. The DNA for the CDR3 is TGTGCCAGCAGCCCCTGGGGAGGGGGCAATCAGCCCCAGCATTTT. This gives the protein CASSPWGGGNQPQHF.

This chain links TRBV27 with TRBJ1-5, with a tentative D call TRBD1 (5 bases). In germline, CDR1 is MNHEY, CDR2 SMNVEV (reference sequence). Trimming cost V 4 bases and J 2 bases, with 12 bases left between them. The CDR3 sequence is 15 residues long. CDR3: CASSWGSGGNQPQHF. For the CDR3, the DNA is TGTGCCAGCAGTTGGGGCAGCGGGGGCAATCAGCCCCAGCATTTT.